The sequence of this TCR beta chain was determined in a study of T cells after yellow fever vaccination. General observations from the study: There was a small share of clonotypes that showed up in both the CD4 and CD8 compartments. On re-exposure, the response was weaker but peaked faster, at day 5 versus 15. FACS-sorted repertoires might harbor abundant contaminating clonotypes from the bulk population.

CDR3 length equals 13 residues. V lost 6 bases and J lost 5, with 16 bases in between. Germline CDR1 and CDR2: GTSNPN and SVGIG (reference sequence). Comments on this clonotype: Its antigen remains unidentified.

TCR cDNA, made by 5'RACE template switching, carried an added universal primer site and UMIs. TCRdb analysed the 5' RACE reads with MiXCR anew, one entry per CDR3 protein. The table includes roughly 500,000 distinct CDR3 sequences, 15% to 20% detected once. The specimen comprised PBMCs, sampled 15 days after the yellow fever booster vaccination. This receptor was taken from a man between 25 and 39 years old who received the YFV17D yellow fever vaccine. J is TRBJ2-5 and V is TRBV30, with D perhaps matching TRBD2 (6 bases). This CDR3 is CACRGEARETQYF. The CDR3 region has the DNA TGTGCCTGCCGAGGGGAGGCTCGGGAGACCCAGTACTTC.